This entry lists 9 T cell receptor beta chains sequenced from one sample in a study of T cell clones after liver transplantation. Produced via immunoSEQ multiplex PCR; TCRdb's table is partial and in-frame only. The sample shows around 100,000 clones, under 90% of them seen only once. The sequenced sample was CD4+ T cells from blood, obtained around 49 months after liver transplant. These receptor sequences come from a human patient who received a liver transplant. Some T cells may be provided by the graft donor.

This clone showed up just a few times. The rearrangement joins TRBV6-5 to TRBJ1-2; 10 bases are shared with TRBD1. From germline, CDR1 is MNHEY and CDR2 SVGAGI. The CDR3 has 13 residues. Losses at the gene ends were 7 bases for V and 4 bases for J; bases not matched to a gene: 3. The CDR3: CASNRDRGYGYTF. Written as DNA, the CDR3 is TGTGCCAGCAATCGGGACAGGGGCTATGGCTACACCTTC.

The table lists this clone with a few counts. This chain connects TRBV2 to TRBJ1-2; D uncertain. The CDR3 is 12 amino acids. Germline V lookup: CDR1 SNHLY, CDR2 FYNNEI. Trimming took off 3 bases at V and 4 bases at J, with 6 bases between the two ends. In nucleotides, the CDR3 is TGTGCCAGCAGTGATCTGGGCTATGGCTACACCTTC. Translating gives CASSDLGYGYTF.

The chain is built from TRBV19 and TRBJ1-2; weak D call: TRBD1 (5 bases). The V gene's germline CDR1 is LNHDA and CDR2 SQIVND (reference sequence). The CDR3 is 16 amino acids. Trimming pared 7 bases from V and 1 base from J, leaving 19 bases between. CDR3 DNA: TGTGCCAGTAACCCCGGGACCCTACAGAATAACTATGGCTACACCTTC. The encoded protein is CASNPGTLQNNYGYTF.

This sequence joins TRBV19 and TRBJ2-5; a possible D gene is TRBD1 (6 bases). Germline V CDR1 and CDR2: LNHDA, SQIVND (reference sequence). V lost 7 bases to trimming and J lost 6 bases, with 18 bases between them. The CDR3 has 14 residues. The CDR3 sequence: CASTNPGQGKTQYF. The CDR3, as DNA: TGTGCCAGTACCAACCCTGGGCAGGGGAAGACCCAGTACTTC.

The chain recombines TRBV9 with TRBJ2-3, with 9 nucleotides matching TRBD1. Germline V gene sequence: CDR1 SGDLS, CDR2 YYNGEE. V shed 6 bases and J 4 bases; nucleotides not matched to a gene: 6. There are 14 residues in the CDR3. The CDR3 sequence: CASNDDRGADTQYF. DNA of the CDR3: TGTGCCAGCAATGATGACAGGGGGGCAGATACGCAGTATTTT.

The chain recombines TRBV30 with TRBJ2-7, with TRBD1 identical over 9 bases. CDR3 length equals 15 residues. Germline values: CDR1 GTSNPN, CDR2 SVGIG (reference sequence). The J segment lost 2 bases and the V segment lost 3 bases, leaving 8 bases of the junction unmatched. The CDR3 spells CAWSVGTGLPYEQYF. CDR3 DNA sequence: TGTGCCTGGAGCGTTGGGACAGGGCTTCCCTACGAGCAGTACTTC.

The table lists this clone with a few counts. The chain has TRBV19 and TRBJ1-2; D is unresolved. This CDR3 is built from 13 residues. V was cut by 7 bases and J by 4 bases, with 13 bases left in between. Per the germline V gene, CDR1 is LNHDA and CDR2 is SQIVND (reference sequence). The CDR3 loop reads CASNSGRLYGYTF. The DNA for the CDR3 is TGTGCCAGTAATTCCGGCAGGCTCTATGGCTACACCTTC.

The chain combines TRBV11-3 with TRBJ2-1, with D unclear. Trimming removed 5 bases at V and 4 bases at J, with 9 bases between. The V gene's germline CDR1 is SGHNT and CDR2 YENEEA. The CDR3 runs to 13 residues. The CDR3 bases are TGTGCCAGCAGCCCCGGCCTGTACAATGAGCAGTTCTTC. Its translation is CASSPGLYNEQFF.

The chain recombines TRBV6-5 with TRBJ1-2, with D perhaps TRBD1 (5 bases). CDR1 MNHEY and CDR2 SVGAGI come from the germline V gene. The CDR3 has 13 residues. Trimming took off 1 base at V and 4 bases at J, with 7 bases between the two ends. CDR3 sequence reads: CASSYLGTYGYTF. The CDR3 nucleotides read TGTGCCAGCAGTTACTTAGGGACCTATGGCTACACCTTC.